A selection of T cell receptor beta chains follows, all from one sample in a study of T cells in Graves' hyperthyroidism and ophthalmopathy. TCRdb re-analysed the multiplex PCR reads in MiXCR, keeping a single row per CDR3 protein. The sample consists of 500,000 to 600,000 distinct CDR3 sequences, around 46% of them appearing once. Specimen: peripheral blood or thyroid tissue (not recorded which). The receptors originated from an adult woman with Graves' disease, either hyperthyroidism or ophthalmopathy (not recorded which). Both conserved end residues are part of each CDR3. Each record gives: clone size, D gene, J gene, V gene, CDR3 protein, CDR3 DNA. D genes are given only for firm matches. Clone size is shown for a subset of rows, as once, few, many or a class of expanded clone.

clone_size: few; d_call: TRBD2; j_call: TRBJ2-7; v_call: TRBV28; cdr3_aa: CASSLAGDLEQYF; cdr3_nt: TGTGCCAGCAGTTTAGCGGGGGACCTCGAGCAGTACTTC
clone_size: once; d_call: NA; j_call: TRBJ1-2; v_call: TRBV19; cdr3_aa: CASSIGGNPNYGYTF; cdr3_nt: TGTGCCAGTAGTATCGGAGGCAACCCTAACTATGGCTACACCTTC
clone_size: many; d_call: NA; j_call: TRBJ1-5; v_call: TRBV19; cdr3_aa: CASSITRTGGGNQPQHF; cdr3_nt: TGTGCCAGTAGTATTACTAGGACGGGGGGCGGCAATCAGCCCCAGCATTTT
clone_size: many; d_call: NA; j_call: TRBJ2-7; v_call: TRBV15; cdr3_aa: CATSGSNYEQYF; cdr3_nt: TGTGCCACCAGCGGGAGTAATTACGAGCAGTACTTC
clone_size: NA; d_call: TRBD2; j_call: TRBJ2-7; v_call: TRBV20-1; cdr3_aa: CSARDLAGGGEQYF; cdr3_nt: TGCAGTGCTAGAGATCTGGCGGGGGGGGGCGAGCAGTACTTC
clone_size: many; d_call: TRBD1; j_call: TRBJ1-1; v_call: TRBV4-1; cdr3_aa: CASSHGQGLVWNTEAFF; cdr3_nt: TGCGCCAGCAGCCACGGACAGGGCCTCGTCTGGAACACTGAAGCTTTCTTT
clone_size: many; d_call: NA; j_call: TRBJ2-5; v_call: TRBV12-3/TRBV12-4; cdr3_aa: CASSLLETQYF; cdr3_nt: TGTGCCAGCAGTTTGTTGGAGACCCAGTACTTC
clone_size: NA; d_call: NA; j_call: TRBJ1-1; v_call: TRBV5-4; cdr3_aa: CASSLAGKTFSAFF; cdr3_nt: TGTGCCAGCAGCTTAGCGGGGAAAACCTTCTCAGCTTTCTTT
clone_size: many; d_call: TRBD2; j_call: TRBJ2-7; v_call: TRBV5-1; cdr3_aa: CASSPIQLAGDHEQYF; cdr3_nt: TGCGCCAGCAGCCCAATTCAACTAGCGGGAGACCACGAGCAGTACTTC
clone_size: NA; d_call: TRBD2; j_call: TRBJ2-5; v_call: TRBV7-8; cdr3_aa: CARVPAGGETQYF; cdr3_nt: TGTGCCAGAGTCCCAGCGGGAGGAGAGACCCAGTACTTC
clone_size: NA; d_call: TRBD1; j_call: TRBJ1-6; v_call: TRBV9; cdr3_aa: CASSAGAGTANSPLHF; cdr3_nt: TGTGCCAGCAGCGCCGGAGCTGGGACAGCAAATTCACCCCTCCACTTT
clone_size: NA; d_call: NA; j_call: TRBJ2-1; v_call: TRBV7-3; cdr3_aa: CASSLGLGLYNEQFF; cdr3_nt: TGTGCCAGCAGCTTAGGGCTTGGCCTATACAATGAGCAGTTCTTC
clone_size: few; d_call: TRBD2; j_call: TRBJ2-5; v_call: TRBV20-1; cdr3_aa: CSAAGGPSRQETQYF; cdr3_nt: TGCAGCGCAGCGGGAGGGCCTTCCCGGCAAGAGACCCAGTACTTC
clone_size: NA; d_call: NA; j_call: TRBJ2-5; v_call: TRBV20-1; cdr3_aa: CSAREGPFPETQYF; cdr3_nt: TGCAGTGCTAGAGAGGGACCGTTCCCGGAGACCCAGTACTTC
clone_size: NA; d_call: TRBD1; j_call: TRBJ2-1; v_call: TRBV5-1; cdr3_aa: CASSPTDRAVGEQFF; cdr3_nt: TGCGCCAGCAGCCCTACCGACAGGGCAGTTGGTGAGCAGTTCTTC
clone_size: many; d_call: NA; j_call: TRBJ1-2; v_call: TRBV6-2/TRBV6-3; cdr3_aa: CASSSLEGYTF; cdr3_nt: TGTGCCAGCAGTTCCTTGGAAGGCTACACCTTC
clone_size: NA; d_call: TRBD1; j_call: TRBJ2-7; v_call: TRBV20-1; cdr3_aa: CSARRTGALYEQYF; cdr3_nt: TGCAGTGCTAGAAGAACAGGGGCCCTCTACGAGCAGTACTTC
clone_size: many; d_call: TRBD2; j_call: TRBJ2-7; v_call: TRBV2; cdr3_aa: CASSGVAGVDEQYF; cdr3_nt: TGTGCCAGCAGTGGGGTAGCGGGAGTTGACGAGCAGTACTTC
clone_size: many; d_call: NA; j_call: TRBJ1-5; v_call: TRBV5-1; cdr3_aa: CASSLEENQPQHF; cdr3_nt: TGCGCCAGCAGCTTAGAAGAAAATCAGCCCCAGCATTTT
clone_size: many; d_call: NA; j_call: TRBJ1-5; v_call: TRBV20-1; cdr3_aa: CSARAIFGNQPQHF; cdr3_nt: TGCAGTGCTAGGGCGATTTTCGGCAATCAGCCCCAGCATTTT
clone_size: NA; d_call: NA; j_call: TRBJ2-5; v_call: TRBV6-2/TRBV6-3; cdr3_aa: CASSNEAGTPIGETQYF; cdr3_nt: TGTGCCAGCAGTAACGAAGCCGGGACTCCAATCGGGGAGACCCAGTACTTC
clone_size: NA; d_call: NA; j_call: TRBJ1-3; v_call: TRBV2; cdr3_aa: CAKEAANTIYF; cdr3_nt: TGTGCCAAGGAGGCAGCGAACACCATATATTTT
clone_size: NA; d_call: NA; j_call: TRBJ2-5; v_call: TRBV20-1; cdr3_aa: CSAPLTRETQYF; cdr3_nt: TGCAGTGCTCCCCTAACCCGGGAGACCCAGTACTTC
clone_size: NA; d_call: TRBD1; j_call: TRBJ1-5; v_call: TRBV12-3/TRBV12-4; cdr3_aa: CASTTGRNQPQHF; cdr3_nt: TGTGCCAGCACGACAGGGCGCAATCAGCCCCAGCATTTT
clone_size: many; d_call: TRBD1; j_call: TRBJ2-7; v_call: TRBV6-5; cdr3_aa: CASSTGTAKDEQYF; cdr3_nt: TGTGCCAGCAGCACAGGGACAGCCAAAGACGAGCAGTACTTC
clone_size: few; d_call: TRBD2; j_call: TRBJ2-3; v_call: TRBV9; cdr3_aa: CASSVAGGGDTQYF; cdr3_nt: TGTGCCAGCAGCGTAGCGGGAGGGGGGGATACGCAGTATTTT
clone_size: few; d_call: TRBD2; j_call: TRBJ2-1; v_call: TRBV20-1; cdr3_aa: CSATGLAGVREQFF; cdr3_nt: TGCAGTGCCACGGGACTAGCGGGAGTCCGTGAGCAGTTCTTC
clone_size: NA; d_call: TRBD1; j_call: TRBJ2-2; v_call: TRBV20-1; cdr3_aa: CSARTGDTGELFF; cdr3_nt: TGCAGTGCTAGGACAGGGGACACCGGGGAGCTGTTTTTT
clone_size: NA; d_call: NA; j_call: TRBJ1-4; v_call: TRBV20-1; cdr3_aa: CSALTDEKLFF; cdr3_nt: TGCAGTGCTTTGACAGATGAAAAACTGTTTTTT
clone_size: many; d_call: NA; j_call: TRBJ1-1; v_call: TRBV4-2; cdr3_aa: CASSQGTSEAFF; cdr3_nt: TGTGCCAGCAGCCAAGGGACTTCTGAAGCTTTCTTT
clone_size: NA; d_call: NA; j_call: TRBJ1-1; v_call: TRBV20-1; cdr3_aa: CSAKLDTEAFF; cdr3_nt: TGCAGTGCTAAGCTGGACACTGAAGCTTTCTTT
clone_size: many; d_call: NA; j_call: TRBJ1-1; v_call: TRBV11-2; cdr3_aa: CASSLKGEAFF; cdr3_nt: TGTGCCAGCAGCTTAAAAGGAGAAGCTTTCTTT
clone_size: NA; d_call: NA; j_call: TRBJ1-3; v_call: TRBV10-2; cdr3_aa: CASSHRVDENTIYF; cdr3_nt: TGCGCCAGCAGTCACAGGGTTGATGAAAACACCATATATTTT
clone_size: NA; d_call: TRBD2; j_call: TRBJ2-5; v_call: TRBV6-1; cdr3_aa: CASSESPAGGLETQYF; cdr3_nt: TGTGCCAGCAGTGAGAGTCCGGCGGGAGGGCTGGAGACCCAGTACTTC
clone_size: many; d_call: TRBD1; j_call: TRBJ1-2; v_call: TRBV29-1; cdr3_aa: CSVGGRDSRHYGYTF; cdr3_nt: TGCAGCGTTGGGGGTAGGGACAGCCGTCACTATGGCTACACCTTC
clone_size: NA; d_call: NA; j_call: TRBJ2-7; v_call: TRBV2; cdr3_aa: CASSEDGLQVELYF; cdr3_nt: TGTGCCAGCAGTGAAGACGGCCTTCAGGTGGAGCTGTACTTC
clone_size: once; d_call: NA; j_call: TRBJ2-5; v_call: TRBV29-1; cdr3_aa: CSGTSGQETQYF; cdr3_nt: TGCAGCGGTACTAGTGGGCAAGAGACCCAGTACTTC
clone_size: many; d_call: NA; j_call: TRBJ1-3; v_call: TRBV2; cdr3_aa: CASTGWGGPGNTIYF; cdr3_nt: TGTGCCAGCACCGGATGGGGAGGCCCTGGAAACACCATATATTTT
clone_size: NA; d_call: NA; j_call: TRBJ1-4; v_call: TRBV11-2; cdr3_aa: CASSLVSGEKLFF; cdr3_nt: TGTGCCAGCAGCTTAGTCTCGGGTGAAAAACTGTTTTTT
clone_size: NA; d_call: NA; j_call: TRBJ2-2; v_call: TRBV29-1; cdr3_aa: CSVEGGMAGELFF; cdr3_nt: TGCAGCGTTGAAGGAGGAATGGCCGGGGAGCTGTTTTTT
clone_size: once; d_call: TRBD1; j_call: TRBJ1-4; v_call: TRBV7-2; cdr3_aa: CASSLGGGQGRVYEKLFF; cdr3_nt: TGTGCCAGCAGCTTAGGGGGGGGACAGGGTAGAGTTTATGAAAAACTGTTTTTT
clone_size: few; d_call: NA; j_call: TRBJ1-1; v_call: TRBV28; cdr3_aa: CASSGNTGEVDTEAFF; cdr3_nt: TGTGCCAGCAGTGGAAATACAGGCGAGGTGGACACTGAAGCTTTCTTT
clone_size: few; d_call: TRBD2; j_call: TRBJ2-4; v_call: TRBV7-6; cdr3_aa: CASSSYREGLGNIQYF; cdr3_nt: TGTGCCAGCAGCTCCTACCGGGAGGGCCTCGGAAACATTCAGTACTTC
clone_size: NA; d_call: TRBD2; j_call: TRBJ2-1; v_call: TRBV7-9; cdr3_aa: CASSLRAGAEQFF; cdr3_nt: TGTGCCAGCAGCTTACGGGCGGGAGCTGAGCAGTTCTTC
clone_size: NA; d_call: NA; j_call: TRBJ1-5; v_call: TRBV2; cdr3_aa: CASSYSSLGNQPQHF; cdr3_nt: TGTGCCAGCAGTTACTCGAGCCTGGGGAATCAGCCCCAGCATTTT
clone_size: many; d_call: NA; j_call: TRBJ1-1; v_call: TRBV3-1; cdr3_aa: CASSLRTLEAFF; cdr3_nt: TGTGCCAGCAGCCTCCGTACCCTTGAAGCTTTCTTT
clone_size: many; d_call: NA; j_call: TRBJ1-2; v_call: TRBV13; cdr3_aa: CASSLGTLLNYGYTF; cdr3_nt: TGTGCCAGCAGCTTAGGGACACTTCTCAACTATGGCTACACCTTC
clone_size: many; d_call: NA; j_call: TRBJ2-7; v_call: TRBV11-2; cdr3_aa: CASSLLAGPSYEQYF; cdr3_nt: TGTGCCAGCAGCTTATTGGCGGGACCCTCCTACGAGCAGTACTTC
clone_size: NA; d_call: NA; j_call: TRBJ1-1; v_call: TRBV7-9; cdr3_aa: CASSLDGGRINTEAFF; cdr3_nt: TGTGCCAGCAGCTTAGACGGGGGCAGGATTAACACTGAAGCTTTCTTT
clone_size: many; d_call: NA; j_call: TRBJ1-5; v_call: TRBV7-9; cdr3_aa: CASSTTDNSNQPQHF; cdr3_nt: TGTGCCAGCAGCACGACAGATAATAGCAATCAGCCCCAGCATTTT
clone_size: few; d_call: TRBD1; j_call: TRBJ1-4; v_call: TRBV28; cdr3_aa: CASSLYRDRLNEKLFF; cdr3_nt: TGTGCCAGCAGCCTGTACCGGGACAGGTTAAATGAAAAACTGTTTTTT
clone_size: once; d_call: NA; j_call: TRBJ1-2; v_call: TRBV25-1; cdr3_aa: CASSAYRSYGYTF; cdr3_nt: TGTGCCAGCAGTGCTTACAGGTCCTATGGCTACACCTTC